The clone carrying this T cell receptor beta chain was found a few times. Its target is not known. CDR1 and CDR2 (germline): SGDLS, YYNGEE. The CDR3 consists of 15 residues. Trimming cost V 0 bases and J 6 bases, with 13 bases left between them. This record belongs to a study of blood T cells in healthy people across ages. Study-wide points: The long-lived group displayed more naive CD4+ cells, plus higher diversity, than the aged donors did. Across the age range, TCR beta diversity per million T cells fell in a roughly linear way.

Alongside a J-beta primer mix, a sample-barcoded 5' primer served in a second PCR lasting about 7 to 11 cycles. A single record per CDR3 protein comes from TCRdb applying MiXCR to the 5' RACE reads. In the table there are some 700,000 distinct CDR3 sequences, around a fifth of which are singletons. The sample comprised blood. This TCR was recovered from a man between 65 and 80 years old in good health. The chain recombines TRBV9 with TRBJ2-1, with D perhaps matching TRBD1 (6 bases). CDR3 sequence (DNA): TGTGCCAGCAGCGTAGCCAGGACAGTCGGCAATGAGCAGTTCTTC. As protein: CASSVARTVGNEQFF.